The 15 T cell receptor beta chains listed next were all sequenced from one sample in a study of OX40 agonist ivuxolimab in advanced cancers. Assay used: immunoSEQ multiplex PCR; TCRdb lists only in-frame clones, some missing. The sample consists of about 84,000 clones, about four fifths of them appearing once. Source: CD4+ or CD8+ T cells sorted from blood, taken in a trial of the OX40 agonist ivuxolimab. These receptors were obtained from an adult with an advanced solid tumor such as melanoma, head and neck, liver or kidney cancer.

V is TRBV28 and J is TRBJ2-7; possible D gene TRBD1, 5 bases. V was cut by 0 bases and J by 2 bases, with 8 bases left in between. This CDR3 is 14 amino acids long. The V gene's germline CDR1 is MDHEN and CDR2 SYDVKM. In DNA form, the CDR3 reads TGTGCCAGCAGTTTATGGCAGGGTCCCTACGAGCAGTACGTC. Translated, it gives CASSLWQGPYEQYV.

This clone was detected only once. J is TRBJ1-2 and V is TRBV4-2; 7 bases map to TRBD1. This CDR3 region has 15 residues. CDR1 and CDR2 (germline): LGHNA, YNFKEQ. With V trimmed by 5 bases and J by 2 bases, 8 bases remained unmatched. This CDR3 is CASSLDTGVNYGYTF. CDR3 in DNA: TGTGCCAGCAGCTTGGATACAGGGGTCAACTATGGCTACACCTTC.

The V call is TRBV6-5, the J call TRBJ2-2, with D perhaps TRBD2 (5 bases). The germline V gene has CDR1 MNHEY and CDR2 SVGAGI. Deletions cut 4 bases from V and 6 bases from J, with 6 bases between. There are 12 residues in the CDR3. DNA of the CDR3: TGTGCCAGCAGTTCGAGGGCCGGGGAGCTGTTTTTT. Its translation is CASSSRAGELFF.

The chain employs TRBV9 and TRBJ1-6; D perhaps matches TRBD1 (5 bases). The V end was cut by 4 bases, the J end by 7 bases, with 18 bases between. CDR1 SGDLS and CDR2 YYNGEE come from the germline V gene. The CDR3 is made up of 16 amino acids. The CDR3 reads CASSPTLTASNSPLHF. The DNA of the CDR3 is TGTGCCAGCAGCCCTACCTTGACAGCTTCCAATTCACCCCTCCACTTT.

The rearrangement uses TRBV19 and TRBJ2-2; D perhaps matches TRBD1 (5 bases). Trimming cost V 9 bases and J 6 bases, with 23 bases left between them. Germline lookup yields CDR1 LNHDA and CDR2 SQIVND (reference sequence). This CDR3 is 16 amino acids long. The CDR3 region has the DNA TGTGCCAGCACCAGGGATTGGGGTTGGGGCGCCGGGGAGCTGTTTTTT. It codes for CASTRDWGWGAGELFF.

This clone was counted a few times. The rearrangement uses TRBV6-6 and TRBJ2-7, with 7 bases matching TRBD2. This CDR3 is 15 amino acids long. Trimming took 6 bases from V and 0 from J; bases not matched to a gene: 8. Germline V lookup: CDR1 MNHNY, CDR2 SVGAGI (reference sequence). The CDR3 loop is CASSPGRGDSYEQYV. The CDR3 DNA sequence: TGTGCCAGCAGCCCAGGCCGGGGGGACTCCTACGAGCAGTACGTC.

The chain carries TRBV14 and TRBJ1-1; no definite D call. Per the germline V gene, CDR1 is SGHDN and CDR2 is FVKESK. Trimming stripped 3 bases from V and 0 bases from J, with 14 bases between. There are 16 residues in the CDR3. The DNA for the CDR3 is TGTGCCAGCAGCCATGCCTCGGGTACCATGAACACTGAAGCTTTCTTT. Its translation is CASSHASGTMNTEAFF. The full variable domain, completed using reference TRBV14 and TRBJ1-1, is EAGVTQFPSHSVIEKGQTVTLRCDPISGHDNLYWYRRVMGKEIKFLLHFVKESKQDESGMPNNRFLAERTGGTYSTLKVQPAELEDSGVYFCASSHASGTMNTEAFFGQGTRLTVV.

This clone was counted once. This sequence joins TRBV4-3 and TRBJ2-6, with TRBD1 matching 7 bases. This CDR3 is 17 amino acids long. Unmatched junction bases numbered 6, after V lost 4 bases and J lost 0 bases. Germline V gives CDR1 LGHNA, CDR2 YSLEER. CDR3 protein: CASSPSQGDSGANVLTF. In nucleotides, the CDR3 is TGCGCCAGCAGCCCATCCCAGGGGGACTCTGGGGCCAACGTCCTGACTTTC.

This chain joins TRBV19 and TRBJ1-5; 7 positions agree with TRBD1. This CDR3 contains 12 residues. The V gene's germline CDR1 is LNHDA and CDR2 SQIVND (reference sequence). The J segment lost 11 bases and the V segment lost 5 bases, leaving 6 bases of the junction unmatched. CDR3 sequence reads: CASSPRDRTQHF. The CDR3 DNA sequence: TGTGCCAGTAGTCCCCGGGACAGAACCCAGCATTTT.

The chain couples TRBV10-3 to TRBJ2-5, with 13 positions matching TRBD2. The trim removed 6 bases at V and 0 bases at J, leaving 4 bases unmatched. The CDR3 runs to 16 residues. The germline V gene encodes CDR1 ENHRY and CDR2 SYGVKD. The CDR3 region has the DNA TGTGCCATCAGCCTGACTAGCGGGGGGTACCAAGAGACCCAGTACTTC. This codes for CAISLTSGGYQETQYF.

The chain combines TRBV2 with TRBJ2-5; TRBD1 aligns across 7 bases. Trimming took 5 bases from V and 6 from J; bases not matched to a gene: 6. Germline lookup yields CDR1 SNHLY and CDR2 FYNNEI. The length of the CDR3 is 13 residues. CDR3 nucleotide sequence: TGTGCCAGCAGTCGAGACAGGGAACAGACCCAGTACTTC. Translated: CASSRDREQTQYF.

In DNA, the CDR3 is TGTGCCAGCAGCTTAAGAAATGAGCAGTTCTTC. This sequence encodes CASSLRNEQFF. The rearrangement joins TRBV7-2 to TRBJ2-1; D is unclear. This CDR3 is 11 amino acids long. Germline V lookup: CDR1 SGHTA, CDR2 FQGNSA. V was pared by 2 bases and J by 7 bases, with 3 bases between.

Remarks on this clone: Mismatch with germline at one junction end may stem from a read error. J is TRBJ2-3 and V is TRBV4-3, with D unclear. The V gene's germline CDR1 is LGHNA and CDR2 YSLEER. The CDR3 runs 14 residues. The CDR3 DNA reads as TGCGCCAGCAGACAAGATCTAAGGGCAGATACGCAGTATTTT. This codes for CASRQDLRADTQYF.

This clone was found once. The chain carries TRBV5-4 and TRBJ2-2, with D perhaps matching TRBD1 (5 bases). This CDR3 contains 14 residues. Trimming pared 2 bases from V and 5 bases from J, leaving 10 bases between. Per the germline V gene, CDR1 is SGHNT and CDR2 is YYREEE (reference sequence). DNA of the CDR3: TGTGCCAGCAGCTTCTCAGGGCCGACCGGGGAGCTGTTTTTT. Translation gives CASSFSGPTGELFF.

This CDR3 is CASSKDLPGSGNTIYF. For the CDR3, the DNA is TGTGCCAGCAGTAAGGACCTCCCCGGCTCTGGAAACACCATATATTTT. The genes are TRBV28 and TRBJ1-3, with D unresolved. Germline V CDR1 and CDR2: MDHEN, SYDVKM. The CDR3 totals 16 residues. V lost 5 bases, J lost 0 bases, and 14 bases lay in between.